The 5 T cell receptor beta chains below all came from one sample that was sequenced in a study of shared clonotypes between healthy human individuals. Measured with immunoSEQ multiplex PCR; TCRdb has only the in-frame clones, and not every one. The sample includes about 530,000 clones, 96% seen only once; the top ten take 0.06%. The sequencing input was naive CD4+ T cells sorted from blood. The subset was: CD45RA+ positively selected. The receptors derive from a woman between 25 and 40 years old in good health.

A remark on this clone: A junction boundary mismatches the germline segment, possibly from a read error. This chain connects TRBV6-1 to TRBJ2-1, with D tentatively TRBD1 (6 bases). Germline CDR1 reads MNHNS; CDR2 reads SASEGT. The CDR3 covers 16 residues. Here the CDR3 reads CASREESGTHYNEQFF. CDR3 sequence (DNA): TGTGCCAGCAGGGAAGAGTCCGGGACACATTACAATGAGCAGTTCTTC.

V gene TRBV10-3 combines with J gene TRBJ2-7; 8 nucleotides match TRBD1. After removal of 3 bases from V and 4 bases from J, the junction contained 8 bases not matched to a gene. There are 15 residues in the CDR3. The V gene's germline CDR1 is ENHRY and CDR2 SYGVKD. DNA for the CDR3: TGTGCCATCAGTGAAAACTCCGGGACAGGTTACGAGCAGTACTTC. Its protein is CAISENSGTGYEQYF.

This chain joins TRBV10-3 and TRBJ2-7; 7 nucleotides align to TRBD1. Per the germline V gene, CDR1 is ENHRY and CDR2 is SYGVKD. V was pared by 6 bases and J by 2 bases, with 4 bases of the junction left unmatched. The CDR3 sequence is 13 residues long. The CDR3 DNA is TGTGCCATCAGAGACAGGGCCCCCTACGAGCAGTACTTC. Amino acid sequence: CAIRDRAPYEQYF.

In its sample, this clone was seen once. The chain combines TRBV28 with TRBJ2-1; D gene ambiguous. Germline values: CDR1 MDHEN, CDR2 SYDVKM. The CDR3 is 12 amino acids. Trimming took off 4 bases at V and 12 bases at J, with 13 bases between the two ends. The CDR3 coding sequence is TGTGCCAGCAGTTCAGGTTCGGCAGGGCAGTTCTTC. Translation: CASSSGSAGQFF.

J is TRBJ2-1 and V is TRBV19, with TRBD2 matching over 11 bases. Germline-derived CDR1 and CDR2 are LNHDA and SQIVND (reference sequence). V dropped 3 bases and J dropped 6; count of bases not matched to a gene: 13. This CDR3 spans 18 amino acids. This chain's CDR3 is CASSMIMVRLAGGNEQFF. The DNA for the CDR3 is TGTGCCAGTAGTATGATAATGGTAAGGCTAGCGGGAGGCAATGAGCAGTTCTTC.